The entry below describes one T cell receptor (beta chain). Mismatch with germline at one junction end may stem from a read error. TCRdb keeps only in-frame clones here, not all; method: immunoSEQ multiplex PCR. The sample has roughly 100,000 clones, just over 90% seen once. Germline CDR1 is MGHDK and CDR2 is SYGVNS. This CDR3 has 12 amino acids. The data are from a study of T cell changes during pregnancy in multiple sclerosis. The rearrangement joins TRBV25-1 to TRBJ1-4, with 7 bases that match TRBD1. The sequence derives from a female donor with multiple sclerosis, enrolled in a pregnancy study. The sequenced sample was peripheral blood, obtained after pregnancy. Here the CDR3 DNA reads TGTGCCAGCAGTCTTGCCGGGACAGAAACCCATTTT. Encoded protein: CASSLAGTETHF. The full variable domain, rest sourced from reference TRBV25-1 and TRBJ1-4, is EADIYQTPRYLVIGTGKKITLECSQTMGHDKMYWYQQDPGMELHLIHYSYGVNSTEKGDLSSESTVSRIRTEHFPLTLESARPSHTSQYLCASSLAGTETHFGSGTQLSVL.